There are a few counts of the clone carrying this T cell receptor (beta chain). V lost 6 bases to trimming and J lost 3 bases, with 19 bases between them. Looked up from germline, CDR1 is SGHTA and CDR2 is FQGTGA. This CDR3 is 16 amino acids long. This sample is drawn from a study of blood T cell repertoires in COVID-19. Those who participated ranged in age from roughly 18 to 89 years and resided in about two dozen US areas. Participants in the exposed group had met a COVID-19 case in the 2 weeks before joining the study. In the original workflow: Estimation of nucleated cell counts was performed using reference gene primer amplification. Assay used: immunoSEQ multiplex PCR; TCRdb lists only in-frame clones, some missing. V, J and clone size derive from that table, while D and trimming were established from the DNA sequence. The data show 350,000 to 450,000 clones, about 89% seen once.

The chain carries TRBV7-3 and TRBJ2-3; maybe TRBD2 (6 bases). Source material: PBMCs or T cells enriched from blood (not recorded which). The TCR comes from a woman in her 40s who had been exposed to COVID-19. The chain's CDR3 is CASSPRPGRATDTQYF. The CDR3 region has the DNA TGTGCCAGCAGTCCTCGGCCCGGGAGAGCTACAGATACGCAGTATTTT.